Each of the 26 T cell receptor beta chains below was sequenced from the same sample in a study of molecular identifiers for immune sequencing clone quantification. TCRdb re-called the PCR reads through MiXCR, storing one row per CDR3 protein. The profile shows about 510,000 distinct CDR3 sequences, about a fifth of them singletons. Sequencing input: naive CD8+ T cells from blood, with Jurkat cell RNA spiked in. Subset denoted: FACS-sorted CD8+CD4-CCR7+CD45RA+ naive T cells. Receptor source: a human donor in good health. Some libraries in this study had Jurkat cell RNA spiked in.

This clonotype was seen a handful of times. The J gene is TRBJ2-3, the V gene TRBV20-1, with no clear D. The CDR3 contains 15 residues. V was trimmed by 0 bases and J by 2 bases, leaving 12 bases between them. Germline V gives CDR1 DFQATT, CDR2 SNEGSKA (reference sequence). The CDR3 region has the DNA TGCAGTGCTAGAGATCTCGCGAGTCCCACAGATACGCAGTATTTT. It yields the protein CSARDLASPTDTQYF.

The V and J genes are TRBV20-1 and TRBJ2-7, with D tentatively TRBD1 (6 bases). The germline V and J ends were trimmed by 6 bases and 1 base, with 16 bases remaining between them. The CDR3 is made up of 14 amino acids. CDR1 DFQATT and CDR2 SNEGSKA come from the germline V gene (reference sequence). The CDR3 DNA sequence: TGCAGTGCGGCACAGGGTTCACTATCCTACGAGCAGTACTTC. This codes for CSAAQGSLSYEQYF.

This chain joins TRBV5-6 and TRBJ1-1, with D hard to call. The V end lost 3 bases, the J end lost 5 bases, and 14 bases lay between the germline ends. This CDR3 region has 14 residues. The germline CDR1 and CDR2 sequences are SGHDT and YYEEEE. The CDR3 is CASSSGSSLTEAFF. For the CDR3, the DNA is TGTGCCAGCAGCTCGGGTAGTAGTTTGACTGAAGCTTTCTTT.

The rearrangement joins TRBV6-5 to TRBJ1-2; 8 bases agree with TRBD1. CDR3 size: 19 residues. After removal of 0 bases from V and 4 bases from J, the junction contained 16 bases not matched to a gene. The germline CDR1 and CDR2 sequences are MNHEY and SVGAGI. CDR3 coding DNA: TGTGCCAGCAGTTACTCTACCGGACAGGGCCTAGTATCCAGCTATGGCTACACCTTC. It specifies CASSYSTGQGLVSSYGYTF.

This clonotype occurred a few times. The V gene is TRBV29-1, the J gene TRBJ2-1, with TRBD2 identical over 10 bases. Losses at the gene ends were 6 bases for V and 7 bases for J; bases not matched to a gene: 6. The CDR3 has 13 residues. Germline lookup yields CDR1 SQVTM and CDR2 ANQGSEA. The CDR3 DNA is TGCAGCGTCCCAGCGGGAGGGCCGAATGAGCAGTTCTTC. Amino acids: CSVPAGGPNEQFF.

The V gene is TRBV15, the J gene TRBJ2-7, with D perhaps matching TRBD1 (6 bases). V was trimmed by 5 bases and J by 2 bases, leaving 16 bases between them. Germline V gives CDR1 LNHNV, CDR2 YYDKDF (reference sequence). This CDR3 contains 15 residues. The CDR3 DNA reads as TGTGCCACCAGCCCGCCCGGGACACAGGCCTACGAGCAGTACTTC. Amino acid sequence: CATSPPGTQAYEQYF. Together with reference TRBV15 and TRBJ2-7, the CDR3 gives the full variable domain: DAMVIQNPRYQVTQFGKPVTLSCSQTLNHNVMYWYQQKSSQAPKLLFHYYDKDFNNEADTPDNFQSRRPNTSFCFLDIRSPGLGDTAMYLCATSPPGTQAYEQYFGPGTRLTVT.

V is TRBV7-2 and J is TRBJ1-6; no reliable D call. The CDR3 extends over 14 amino acids. V lost 5 bases and J lost 7, with 12 bases in between. From germline, CDR1 is SGHTA and CDR2 FQGNSA. CDR3 bases: TGTGCCAGCAGCCTCGCATGGGAAAATTCACCCCTCCACTTT. Its translation: CASSLAWENSPLHF.

The chain carries TRBV12-3 or TRBV12-4 and TRBJ2-7; 7 nucleotides match TRBD2. V shed 6 bases and J 0 bases; nucleotides not matched to a gene: 8. CDR3 size: 15 residues. The CDR3 spells CASRPTSAHSYEQYF. The DNA of the CDR3 is TGTGCCAGCAGACCCACTAGCGCACACTCCTACGAGCAGTACTTC.

This clonotype has only a few counts. V gene TRBV13 combines with J gene TRBJ2-5; D possibly corresponds to TRBD1 (5 bases). This CDR3 has 15 residues. V was trimmed by 2 bases and J by 5 bases, leaving 15 bases between them. CDR1 PRHDT and CDR2 FYEKMQ come from the germline V gene (reference sequence). The CDR3 coding sequence is TGTGCCAGCAGCTTAACCCAGGGTCGGGCGGAGACCCAGTACTTC. Protein sequence: CASSLTQGRAETQYF.

This clonotype was recorded at least ten times. The chain links TRBV13 to TRBJ2-5; 12 positions match TRBD1. Germline loops: CDR1 PRHDT, CDR2 FYEKMQ (reference sequence). Unmatched junction bases numbered 9, after V lost 5 bases and J lost 5 bases. The CDR3 has 16 amino acids. The CDR3 loop reads CASSVGTGGGLETQYF. In DNA form, the CDR3 reads TGTGCCAGCAGCGTCGGGACAGGGGGCGGTTTGGAGACCCAGTACTTC. Looking up the rest from reference TRBV13 and TRBJ2-5 gives the full variable domain: AAGVIQSPRHLIKEKRETATLKCYPIPRHDTVYWYQQGPGQDPQFLISFYEKMQSDKGSIPDRFSAQQFSDYHSELNMSSLELGDSALYFCASSVGTGGGLETQYFGPGTRLLVL.

Concerning this clonotype itself: The germline gene is not matched at one end of the junction; a read error may be the cause. The rearrangement uses TRBV7-9 and TRBJ2-3; D uncertain. CDR1 and CDR2 (germline): SEHNR, FQNEAQ (reference sequence). The CDR3 is 13 amino acids. The CDR3 reads CACSLSRLVAQYF. The CDR3 DNA reads as TGTGCCTGCAGCTTATCAAGGCTAGTCGCGCAGTATTTT.

As to this clonotype: It may be a read error: a sequence one base away is much more abundant. The CDR3 DNA follows: TGCAGCGTTGGAGATGGAGGGAACGAGCAGTACTTC. This codes for CSVGDGGNEQYF. The chain joins TRBV29-1 to TRBJ2-7; D possibly corresponds to TRBD2 (6 bases). Germline V CDR1 and CDR2: SQVTM, ANQGSEA. The CDR3 loop spans 12 amino acids. Deletions cut 4 bases from V and 5 bases from J, with 12 bases between.

This chain joins TRBV27 and TRBJ2-1, with 11 nucleotides matching TRBD2. Trimming removed 7 bases from V and 6 bases from J; junction bases left unmatched: 8. CDR3 length: 15 amino acids. CDR1 MNHEY and CDR2 SMNVEV come from the germline V gene (reference sequence). The CDR3 region is CASILLAGGGNEQFF. In nucleotides, the CDR3 is TGTGCCAGCATCCTCCTAGCGGGAGGTGGCAATGAGCAGTTCTTC.

The J gene is TRBJ2-7, the V gene TRBV7-9; TRBD2 agrees at 10 bases. V trimming: 1 base; J trimming: 3 bases; junction bases outside the gene matches: 6. Per germline, CDR1 SEHNR and CDR2 FQNEAQ (reference sequence). This CDR3 comprises 16 residues. The CDR3 here is CASSLGSGRALYEQYF. CDR3 coding DNA: TGTGCCAGCAGCTTAGGGAGCGGGAGGGCCCTCTACGAGCAGTACTTC.

This chain uses TRBV3-2 with TRBJ2-7; the table's D call, TRBD1, has no DNA check behind it. TRBV3-2 is deemed a pseudogene. This CDR3 region has 15 residues. The CDR3 DNA reads as TGTGCCAGCAGCCCACTCCCGACCCCGGGAGCCGAGCAGTACTTC. Translating gives CASSPLPTPGAEQYF.

A few counts support this clonotype. This rearrangement joins TRBV20-1 to TRBJ2-7; D is unresolved. CDR1 is DFQATT, CDR2 SNEGSKA, per germline (reference sequence). V was clipped by 0 bases and J by 3 bases, with 9 bases between them. This CDR3 is 13 amino acids long. CDR3 bases: TGCAGTGCTAGAGATCCGGTACACTACGAGCAGTACTTC. Protein: CSARDPVHYEQYF.

In the case of this clonotype: The missing conserved phenylalanine or tryptophan at the end of this CDR3 makes a read error likely. The chain carries TRBV12-3 or TRBV12-4 and TRBJ1-4; D call uncertain. The CDR3 contains 15 residues. V was shortened by 5 bases and J by 6 bases, with 16 bases between the two germline ends. CDR3 sequence: CASSLSARRDEKLFS. CDR3 nucleotide sequence: TGTGCCAGCAGTCTATCAGCTAGAAGGGATGAAAAACTGTTTTCT.

About this clonotype: A clone one base away is much larger, so this may be a read error. This rearrangement joins TRBV5-1 to TRBJ2-5; TRBD1 aligns across 9 bases. Per germline, CDR1 SGHRS and CDR2 YFSETQ. The CDR3 runs 15 residues. As DNA, the CDR3 is TGCGCCAGCGGCTTGGACAGGGGTAGACAAGAGACCCAGTACTTC. Protein: CASGLDRGRQETQYF.

In its sample, this clonotype was seen a few times. V gene TRBV10-2 combines with J gene TRBJ1-2; D is undetermined. Germline CDR1 is WSHSY and CDR2 is SAAADI. The V gene lost 5 bases and the J gene lost 6 bases, with 13 bases spanning the gap. CDR3 size: 13 residues. Written as DNA, the CDR3 is TGCGCCAGCAGTCCCGGGGTAGTGAATGGCTACACCTTC. It is translated as CASSPGVVNGYTF.

This chain links TRBV13 with TRBJ2-7; 9 nucleotides match TRBD1. V trimming: 0 bases; J trimming: 3 bases; junction bases outside the gene matches: 6. Germline assignment: CDR1 PRHDT and CDR2 FYEKMQ (reference sequence). The CDR3 is made up of 16 amino acids. Here the CDR3 reads CASSLGRGQGGYEQYF. The DNA for the CDR3 is TGTGCCAGCAGCTTAGGCCGGGGACAGGGCGGCTACGAGCAGTACTTC.

Worth noting for this clonotype: With a much larger clone just one base away, this may be a read error. The CDR3 is CASSVTQGFLETQYF. CDR3 nucleotide sequence: TGTGCCAGCAGCGTAACACAGGGTTTTCTAGAGACCCAGTACTTC. This chain connects TRBV9 to TRBJ2-5; weak D call: TRBD1 (6 bases). The germline V and J ends were trimmed by 1 base and 4 bases, with 14 bases remaining between them. The CDR3 has 15 amino acids. Germline CDR1 and CDR2: SGDLS and YYNGEE.

This clonotype has a handful of counts. V usage is TRBV6-6 and J usage is TRBJ1-6, with D maybe TRBD1 (5 bases). CDR1 and CDR2 from the germline V gene are MNHNY and SVGAGI (reference sequence). Trimming took 6 bases from V and 0 from J, leaving 12 bases between them. The CDR3 covers 16 residues. CDR3 bases: TGTGCCAGCAGGGACAAGGCGAGCTCCTATAATTCACCCCTCCACTTT. Protein sequence: CASRDKASSYNSPLHF.

This clonotype has more than one count but fewer than ten. V and J are TRBV7-9 and TRBJ2-7, with D maybe TRBD2 (7 bases). V lost 2 bases to trimming and J lost 5 bases, with 19 bases between them. Looked up from germline, CDR1 is SEHNR and CDR2 is FQNEAQ (reference sequence). This CDR3 contains 16 residues. The CDR3 loop is CASSLRGGTGVDEQYF. The CDR3 DNA follows: TGTGCCAGCAGCTTAAGGGGGGGTACCGGAGTGGACGAGCAGTACTTC.

V is TRBV6-2 or TRBV6-3 and J is TRBJ1-2, with 7 positions matching TRBD1. This CDR3 region has 15 residues. V lost 4 bases, J lost 4 bases, and 9 bases stayed unmatched. The V gene's germline CDR1 is MNHEY and CDR2 SVGEGT. Here the CDR3 reads CASSFDRERIYGYTF. CDR3 coding DNA: TGTGCCAGCAGTTTCGACAGGGAGAGGATCTATGGCTACACCTTC.

This clonotype was seen a handful of times. This chain links TRBV28 with TRBJ2-7; the match to TRBD1 covers 9 bases. After removal of 8 bases from V and 3 bases from J, the junction contained 11 bases not matched to a gene. The CDR3 extends over 15 amino acids. From germline, CDR1 is MDHEN and CDR2 SYDVKM. CDR3 residues: CASLGTGTGFYEQYF. In DNA, the CDR3 is TGTGCCAGCCTAGGAACCGGGACAGGGTTCTACGAGCAGTACTTC.

The chain links TRBV6-7 to TRBJ2-7; D may be TRBD1 (6 bases). TRBV6-7 is classed as an ORF, of uncertain function. This CDR3 contains 15 residues. V lost 5 bases to trimming and J lost 1 base, with 15 bases between them. In DNA form, the CDR3 reads TGTGCCAGCAGTGTTCGACAGGCCCTATCCTACGAGCAGTACTTC. Its protein is CASSVRQALSYEQYF.